This TCR beta chain is from a study of response to subunit inactivated influenza vaccine. TCRdb processed the RT-PCR reads anew with MiXCR; each CDR3 protein has one entry. The table records more than 550,000 distinct CDR3 sequences, about 10% of them present only once. The V gene's germline CDR1 is KGHDR and CDR2 SFDVKD. CDR3 length: 15 amino acids. J gave up 2 bases and V 4 bases, and 4 bases lay outside the gene matches. This clonotype occurred many times. These same records also appear under a second study, on T cells expressing NK-cell markers. From that report: UMIs were included in TCR beta cDNA generated by 5'RACE template switching. Roughly six of the donors carried dominant NKG2C+ clonotypes that took up 1.0-7.0% of their CD8+ T cells.

The clonotype originates from a man aged 45-65 years who received an inactivated influenza vaccine. The chain has TRBV24-1 and TRBJ2-3; 8 nucleotides line up with TRBD2. Sequencing used PBMCs from blood, obtained on the day of vaccination. CDR3 sequence: CATSDTSGSTDTQYF. CDR3 DNA: TGTGCCACCAGTGACACTAGCGGATCCACAGATACGCAGTATTTT.